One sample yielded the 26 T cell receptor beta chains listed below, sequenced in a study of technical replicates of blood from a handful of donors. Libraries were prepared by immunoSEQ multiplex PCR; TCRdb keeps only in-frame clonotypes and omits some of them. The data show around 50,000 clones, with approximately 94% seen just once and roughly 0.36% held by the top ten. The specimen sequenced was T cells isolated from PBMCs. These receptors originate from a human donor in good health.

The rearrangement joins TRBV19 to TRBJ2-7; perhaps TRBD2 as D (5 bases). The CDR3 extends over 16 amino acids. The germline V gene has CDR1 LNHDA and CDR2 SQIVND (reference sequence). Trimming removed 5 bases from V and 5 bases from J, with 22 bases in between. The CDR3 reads CASSLHRELPNHEQYF. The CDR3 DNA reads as TGTGCCAGTAGTTTGCACCGGGAACTTCCTAACCACGAGCAGTACTTC.

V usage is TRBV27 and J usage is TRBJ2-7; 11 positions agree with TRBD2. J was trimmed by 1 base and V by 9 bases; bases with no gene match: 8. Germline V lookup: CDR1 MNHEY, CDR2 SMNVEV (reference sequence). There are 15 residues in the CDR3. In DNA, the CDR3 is TGTGCCAGTAACATAGCGGGAGGGCCGTCCTACGAGCAGTACTTC. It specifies CASNIAGGPSYEQYF.

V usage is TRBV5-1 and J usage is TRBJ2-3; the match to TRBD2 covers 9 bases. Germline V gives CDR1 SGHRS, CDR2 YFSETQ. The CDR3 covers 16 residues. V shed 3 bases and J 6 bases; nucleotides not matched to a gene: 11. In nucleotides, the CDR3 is TGCGCCAGCAGCTCTACCCGGACTAGCGCCCTTGATACGCAGTATTTT. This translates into CASSSTRTSALDTQYF.

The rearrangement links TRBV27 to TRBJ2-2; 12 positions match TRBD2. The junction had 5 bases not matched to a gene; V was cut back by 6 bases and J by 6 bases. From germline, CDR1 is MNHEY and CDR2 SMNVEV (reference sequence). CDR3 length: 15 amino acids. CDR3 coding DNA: TGTGCCAGCAGACAGACTAGCGGGAGTCCCGGGGAGCTGTTTTTT. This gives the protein CASRQTSGSPGELFF.

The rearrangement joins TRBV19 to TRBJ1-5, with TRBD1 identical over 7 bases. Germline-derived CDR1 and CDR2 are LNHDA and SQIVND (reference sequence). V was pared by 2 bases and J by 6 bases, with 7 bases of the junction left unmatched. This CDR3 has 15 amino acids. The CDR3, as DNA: TGTGCCAGTAGTATACAGGGGGATGTTGGTCAGCCCCAGCATTTT. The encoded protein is CASSIQGDVGQPQHF.

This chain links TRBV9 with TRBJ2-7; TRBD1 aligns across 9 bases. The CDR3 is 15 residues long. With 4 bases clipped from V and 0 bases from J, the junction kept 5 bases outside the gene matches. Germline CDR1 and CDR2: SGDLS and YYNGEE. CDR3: CASSLGQGTSYEQYF. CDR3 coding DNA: TGTGCCAGCAGCTTGGGACAGGGAACCTCCTACGAGCAGTACTTC.

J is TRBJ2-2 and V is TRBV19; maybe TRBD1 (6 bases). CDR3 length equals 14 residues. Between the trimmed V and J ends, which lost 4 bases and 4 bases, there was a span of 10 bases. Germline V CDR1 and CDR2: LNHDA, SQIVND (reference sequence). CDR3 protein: CASSRDTGTGELFF. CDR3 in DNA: TGTGCCAGTAGTAGGGACACCGGCACCGGGGAGCTGTTTTTT.

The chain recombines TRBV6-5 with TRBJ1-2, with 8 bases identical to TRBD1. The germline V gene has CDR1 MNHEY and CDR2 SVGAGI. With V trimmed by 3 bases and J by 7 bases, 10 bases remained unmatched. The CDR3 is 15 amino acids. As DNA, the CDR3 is TGTGCCAGCAGTTATCTAGACAGGGGCAGAGGTGGCTACACCTTC. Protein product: CASSYLDRGRGGYTF.

This chain's CDR3 is CASRGPSGGYTF. CDR3 bases: TGTGCCAGCAGGGGCCCGTCAGGCGGCTACACCTTC. The chain employs TRBV27 and TRBJ1-2; D gene unclear. Germline V CDR1 and CDR2: MNHEY, SMNVEV (reference sequence). The CDR3 totals 12 residues. The germline V and J ends were trimmed by 6 bases and 8 bases, with 13 bases remaining between them.

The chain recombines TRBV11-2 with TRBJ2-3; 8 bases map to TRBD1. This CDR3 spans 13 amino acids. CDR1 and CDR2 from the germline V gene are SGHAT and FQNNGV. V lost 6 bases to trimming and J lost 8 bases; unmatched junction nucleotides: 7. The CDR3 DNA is TGTGCCAGCAGTTTTAGCAGGGGGCCTACGCAGTATTTT. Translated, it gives CASSFSRGPTQYF.

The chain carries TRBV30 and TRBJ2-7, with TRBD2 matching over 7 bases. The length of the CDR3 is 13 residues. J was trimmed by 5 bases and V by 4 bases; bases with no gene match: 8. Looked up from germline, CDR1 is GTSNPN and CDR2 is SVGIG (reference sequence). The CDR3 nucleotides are TGTGCCTGGAAGGCGGGAGTATTCCACGAGCAGTACTTC. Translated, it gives CAWKAGVFHEQYF. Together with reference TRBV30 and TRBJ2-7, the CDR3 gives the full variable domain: SQTIHQWPATLVQPVGSPLSLECTVEGTSNPNLYWYRQAAGRGLQLLFYSVGIGQISSEVPQNLSASRPQDRQFILSSKKLLLSDSGFYLCAWKAGVFHEQYFGPGTRLTVT.

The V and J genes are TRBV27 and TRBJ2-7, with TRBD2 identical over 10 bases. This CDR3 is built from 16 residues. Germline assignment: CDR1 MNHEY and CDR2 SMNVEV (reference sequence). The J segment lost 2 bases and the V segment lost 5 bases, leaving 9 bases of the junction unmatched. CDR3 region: CASSLPGTSETYEQYF. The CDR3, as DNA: TGTGCCAGCAGTCTACCAGGGACTAGCGAAACCTACGAGCAGTACTTC.

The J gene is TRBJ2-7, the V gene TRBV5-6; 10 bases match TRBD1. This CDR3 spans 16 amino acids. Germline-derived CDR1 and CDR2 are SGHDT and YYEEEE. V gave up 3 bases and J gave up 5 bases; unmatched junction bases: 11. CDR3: CASSSFNRQGANEQYF. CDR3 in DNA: TGTGCCAGCAGCTCGTTCAATAGACAGGGGGCAAACGAGCAGTACTTC.

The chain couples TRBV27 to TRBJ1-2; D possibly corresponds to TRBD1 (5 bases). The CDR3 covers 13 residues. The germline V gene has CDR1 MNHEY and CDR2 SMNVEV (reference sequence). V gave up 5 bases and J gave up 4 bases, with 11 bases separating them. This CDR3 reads CASSPLTVYGYTF. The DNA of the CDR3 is TGTGCCAGCAGTCCCTTGACAGTCTATGGCTACACCTTC.

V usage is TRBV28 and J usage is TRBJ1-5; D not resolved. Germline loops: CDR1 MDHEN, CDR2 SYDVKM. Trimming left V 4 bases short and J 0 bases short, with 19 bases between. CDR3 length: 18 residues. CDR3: CASSSWVEDIHSNQPQHF. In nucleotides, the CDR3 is TGTGCCAGCAGTTCTTGGGTTGAGGATATACATAGCAATCAGCCCCAGCATTTT.

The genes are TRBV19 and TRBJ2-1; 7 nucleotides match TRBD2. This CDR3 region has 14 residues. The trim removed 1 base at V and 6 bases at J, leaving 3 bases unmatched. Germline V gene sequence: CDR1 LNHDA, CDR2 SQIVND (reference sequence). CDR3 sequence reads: CASSIVGGSNEQFF. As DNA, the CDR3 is TGTGCCAGTAGTATAGTGGGAGGGTCCAATGAGCAGTTCTTC. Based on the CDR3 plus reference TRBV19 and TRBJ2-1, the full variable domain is DGGITQSPKYLFRKEGQNVTLSCEQNLNHDAMYWYRQDPGQGLRLIYYSQIVNDFQKGDIAEGYSVSREKKESFPLTVTSAQKNPTAFYLCASSIVGGSNEQFFGPGTRLTVL.

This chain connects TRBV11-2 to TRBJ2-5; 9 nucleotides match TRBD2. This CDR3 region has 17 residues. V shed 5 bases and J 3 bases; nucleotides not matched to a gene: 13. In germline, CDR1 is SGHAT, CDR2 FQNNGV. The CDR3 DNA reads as TGTGCCAGCAGCCCTTGGCGGGAGGGCCCGAGTAAAGAGACCCAGTACTTC. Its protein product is CASSPWREGPSKETQYF.

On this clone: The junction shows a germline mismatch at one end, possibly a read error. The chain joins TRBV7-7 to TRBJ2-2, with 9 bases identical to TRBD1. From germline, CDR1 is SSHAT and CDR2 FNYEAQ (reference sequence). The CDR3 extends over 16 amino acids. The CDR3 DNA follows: TGTGCTAGCAGCCTAAGGACAGGGGCGAACACCGGGGAGCTGTTTTTT. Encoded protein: CASSLRTGANTGELFF.

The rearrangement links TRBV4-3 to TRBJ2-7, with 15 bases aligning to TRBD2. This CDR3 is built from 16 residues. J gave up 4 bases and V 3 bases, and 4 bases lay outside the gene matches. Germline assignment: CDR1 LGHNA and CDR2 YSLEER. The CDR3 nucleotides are TGCGCCAGCAGCCAGGGACTAGCGGGAGGTTCGTACGAGCAGTACTTC. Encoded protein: CASSQGLAGGSYEQYF.

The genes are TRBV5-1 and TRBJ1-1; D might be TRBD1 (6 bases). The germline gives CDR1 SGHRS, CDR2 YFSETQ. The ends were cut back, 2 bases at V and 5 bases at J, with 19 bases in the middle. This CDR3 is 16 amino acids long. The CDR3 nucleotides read TGCGCCAGCAGCTTTGGGGCCGCGGGGGGGCAGACTGAAGCTTTCTTT. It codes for CASSFGAAGGQTEAFF.

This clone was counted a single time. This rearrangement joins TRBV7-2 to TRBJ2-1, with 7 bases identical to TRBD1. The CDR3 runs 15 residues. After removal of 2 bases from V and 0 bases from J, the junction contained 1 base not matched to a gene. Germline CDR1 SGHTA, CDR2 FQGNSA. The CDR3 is CASSLTGVSYNEQFF. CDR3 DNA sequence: TGTGCCAGCAGCTTAACAGGGGTCTCCTACAATGAGCAGTTCTTC.

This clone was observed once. The chain's CDR3 is CASSLAQGTEQYF. In nucleotides, the CDR3 is TGTGCCAGCAGCTTAGCCCAGGGGACCGAGCAGTACTTC. V usage is TRBV7-8 and J usage is TRBJ2-7; D is possibly TRBD1 (6 bases). Looked up from germline, CDR1 is SGHVS and CDR2 is FQNEAQ. V shed 0 bases and J shed 6 bases, with 9 bases lying between them. CDR3 length: 13 residues.

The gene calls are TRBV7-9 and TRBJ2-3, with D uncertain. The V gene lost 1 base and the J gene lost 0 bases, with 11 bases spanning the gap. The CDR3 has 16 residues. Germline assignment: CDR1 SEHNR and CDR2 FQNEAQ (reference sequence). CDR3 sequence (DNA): TGTGCCAGCAGCTTAGACCTAGTAACTAGCACAGATACGCAGTATTTT. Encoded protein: CASSLDLVTSTDTQYF.

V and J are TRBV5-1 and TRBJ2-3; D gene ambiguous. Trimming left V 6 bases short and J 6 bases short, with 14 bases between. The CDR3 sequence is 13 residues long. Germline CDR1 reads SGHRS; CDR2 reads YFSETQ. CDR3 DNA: TGCGCCAGCAAGTCGCTCCACACGGATACGCAGTATTTT. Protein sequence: CASKSLHTDTQYF. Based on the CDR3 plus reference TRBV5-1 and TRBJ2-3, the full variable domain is KAGVTQTPRYLIKTRGQQVTLSCSPISGHRSVSWYQQTPGQGLQFLFEYFSETQRNKGNFPGRFSGRQFSNSRSEMNVSTLELGDSALYLCASKSLHTDTQYFGPGTRLTVL.

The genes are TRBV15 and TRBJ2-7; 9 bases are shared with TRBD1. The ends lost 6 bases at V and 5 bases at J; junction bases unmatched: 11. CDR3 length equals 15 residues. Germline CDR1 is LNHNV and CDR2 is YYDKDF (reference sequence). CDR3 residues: CATRRPGTGPNEQYF. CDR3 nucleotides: TGTGCCACCAGAAGACCCGGGACAGGGCCCAACGAGCAGTACTTC. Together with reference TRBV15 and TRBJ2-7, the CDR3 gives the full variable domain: DAMVIQNPRYQVTQFGKPVTLSCSQTLNHNVMYWYQQKSSQAPKLLFHYYDKDFNNEADTPDNFQSRRPNTSFCFLDIRSPGLGDTAMYLCATRRPGTGPNEQYFGPGTRLTVT.

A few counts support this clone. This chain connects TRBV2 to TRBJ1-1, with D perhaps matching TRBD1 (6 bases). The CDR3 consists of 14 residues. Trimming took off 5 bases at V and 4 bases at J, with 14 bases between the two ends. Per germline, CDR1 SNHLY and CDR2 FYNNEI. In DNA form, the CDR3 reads TGTGCCAGCAGTAGATCTACAGGGCCCACTGAAGCTTTCTTT. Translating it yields CASSRSTGPTEAFF.